The TCR beta chain described here comes from a study of shared clonotypes between healthy human individuals. This CDR3 spans 14 amino acids. CDR1 is LNHDA, CDR2 SQIVND, per germline (reference sequence). The V end was cut by 3 bases, the J end by 0 bases, with 9 bases between. Sequencing was performed with immunoSEQ multiplex PCR; in TCRdb, only in-frame clones are kept and a portion is missing. The top ten clones hold approximately 0.062% of a sample with under 650,000 clones, less than 96% of them seen once. The chain uses TRBV19 and TRBJ2-7; D uncertain. Source material: naive CD4+ T cells sorted from blood. The sample's subset: CD45RA+ positively selected. This receptor was identified in a woman aged 25 to 39 in good health. The CDR3 loop is CASSMAASSYEQYF. In DNA, the CDR3 is TGTGCCAGTAGTATGGCAGCTAGCTCCTACGAGCAGTACTTC.